This T cell receptor beta chain comes out of a study of blood T cell repertoires in COVID-19. Germline lookup yields CDR1 LNHDA and CDR2 SQIVND (reference sequence). Germline trimming cut 7 bases from V and 5 bases from J; bases unmatched to any gene: 9. The CDR3 runs to 14 residues. Source study methods: Reference gene primer amplification yielded estimated nucleated cell counts. Data came from immunoSEQ multiplex PCR; TCRdb stores just in-frame clones and leaves some out. V, J and clone size were drawn from that table, and D and trimming were deduced from the DNA. The repertoire holds 95,000 or so clones, with 70% to 85% as singletons.

The chain recombines TRBV19 with TRBJ1-2, with 8 positions matching TRBD1. The sample taken for sequencing was peripheral blood. The clonotype was recovered from a human donor in a cohort sampled during active COVID-19. The CDR3 DNA sequence: TGTGCCAGTAATAAGGACAGGGTAAGGTATGGCTACACCTTC. It codes for CASNKDRVRYGYTF.